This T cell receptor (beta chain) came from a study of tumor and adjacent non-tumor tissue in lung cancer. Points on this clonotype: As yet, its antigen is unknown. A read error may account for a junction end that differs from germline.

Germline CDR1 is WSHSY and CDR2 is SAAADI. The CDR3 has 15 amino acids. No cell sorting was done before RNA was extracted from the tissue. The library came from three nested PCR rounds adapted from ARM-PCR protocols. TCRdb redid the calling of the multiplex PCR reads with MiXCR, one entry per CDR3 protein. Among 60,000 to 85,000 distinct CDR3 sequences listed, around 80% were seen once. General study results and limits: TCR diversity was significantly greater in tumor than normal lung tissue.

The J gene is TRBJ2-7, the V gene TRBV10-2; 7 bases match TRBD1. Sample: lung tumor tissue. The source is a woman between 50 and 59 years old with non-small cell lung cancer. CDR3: CASRTGIGGAYDQYF. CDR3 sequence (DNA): TGCGCCAGCAGGACCGGGATAGGGGGCGCCTACGATCAGTACTTC.